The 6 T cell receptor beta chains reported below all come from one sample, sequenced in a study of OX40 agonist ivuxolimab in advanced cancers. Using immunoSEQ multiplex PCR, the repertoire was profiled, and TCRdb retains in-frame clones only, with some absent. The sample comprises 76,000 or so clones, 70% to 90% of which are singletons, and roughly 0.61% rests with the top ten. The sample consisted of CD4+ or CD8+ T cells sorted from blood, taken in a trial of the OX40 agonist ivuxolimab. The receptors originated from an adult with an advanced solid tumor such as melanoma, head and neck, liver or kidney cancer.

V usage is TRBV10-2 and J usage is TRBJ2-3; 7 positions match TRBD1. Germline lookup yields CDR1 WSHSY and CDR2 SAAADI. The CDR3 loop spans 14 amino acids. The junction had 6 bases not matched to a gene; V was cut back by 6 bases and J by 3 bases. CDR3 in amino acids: CASRTGTVTDTQYF. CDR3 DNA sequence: TGCGCCAGCAGAACCGGGACAGTGACAGATACGCAGTATTTT.

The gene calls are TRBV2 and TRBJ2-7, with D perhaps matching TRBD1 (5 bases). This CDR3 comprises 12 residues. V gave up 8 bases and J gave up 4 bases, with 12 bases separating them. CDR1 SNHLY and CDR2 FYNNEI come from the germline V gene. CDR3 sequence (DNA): TGTGCCAGCCGACAGTTGGGTTACGAGCAGTACTTC. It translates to CASRQLGYEQYF.

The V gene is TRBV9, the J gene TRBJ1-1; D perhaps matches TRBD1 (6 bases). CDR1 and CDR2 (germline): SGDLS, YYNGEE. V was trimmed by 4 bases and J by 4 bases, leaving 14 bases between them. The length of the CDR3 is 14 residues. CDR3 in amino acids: CASSLQTGFTEAFF. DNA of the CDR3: TGTGCCAGCAGCCTCCAGACAGGCTTCACTGAAGCTTTCTTT. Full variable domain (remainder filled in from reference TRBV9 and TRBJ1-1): DSGVTQTPKHLITATGQRVTLRCSPRSGDLSVYWYQQSLDQGLQFLIQYYNGEERAKGNILERFSAQQFPDLHSELNLSSLELGDSALYFCASSLQTGFTEAFFGQGTRLTVV.

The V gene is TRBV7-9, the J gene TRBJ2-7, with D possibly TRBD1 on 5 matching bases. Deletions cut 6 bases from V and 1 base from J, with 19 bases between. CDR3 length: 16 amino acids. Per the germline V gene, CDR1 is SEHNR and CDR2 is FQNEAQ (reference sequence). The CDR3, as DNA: TGTGCCAGCAGTCGGCAGGGCTTAGGCGGATCCTACGAGCAGTACTTC. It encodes CASSRQGLGGSYEQYF.

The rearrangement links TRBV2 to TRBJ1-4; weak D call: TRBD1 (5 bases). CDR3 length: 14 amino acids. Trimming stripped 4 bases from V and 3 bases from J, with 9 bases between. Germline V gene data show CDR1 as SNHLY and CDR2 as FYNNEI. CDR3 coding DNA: TGTGCCAGCAGTGGGACGACAGCTAATGAAAAACTGTTTTTT. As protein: CASSGTTANEKLFF.

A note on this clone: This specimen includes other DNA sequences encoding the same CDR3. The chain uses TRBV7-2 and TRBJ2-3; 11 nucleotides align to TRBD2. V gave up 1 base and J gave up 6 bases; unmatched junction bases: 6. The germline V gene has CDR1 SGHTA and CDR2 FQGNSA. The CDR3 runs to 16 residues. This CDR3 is CASSLVLAGGGDTQYF. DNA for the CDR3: TGTGCCAGCAGCTTAGTGCTAGCGGGGGGCGGGGATACGCAGTATTTT.